This T cell receptor (beta chain) was recorded in a study of T cells in tuberculosis. This CDR3 has 15 amino acids. CDR1 and CDR2 from the germline V gene are LGHNA and YNFKEQ. V dropped 1 base and J dropped 7 bases, with 13 bases sitting between them. TCRdb's table, derived via immunoSEQ multiplex PCR, lists solely in-frame clones and lacks some. The sample includes tens of thousands of clones, about 90% of them seen just once. Sample time point: new active TB diagnosis, blood taken before or within 7 days of starting treatment. The sample consisted of PBMCs, taken at tuberculosis diagnosis. The rearrangement joins TRBV4-2 to TRBJ1-4; tentatively, D is TRBD1 (5 bases). This TCR came from an adult with tuberculosis. Some clones in this sample may be carry-over from other donors' samples. In DNA, the CDR3 is TGTGCCAGCAGCCAAGGTGGGGGAGGTTCTGAAAAACTGTTTTTT. Translated, it gives CASSQGGGGSEKLFF.